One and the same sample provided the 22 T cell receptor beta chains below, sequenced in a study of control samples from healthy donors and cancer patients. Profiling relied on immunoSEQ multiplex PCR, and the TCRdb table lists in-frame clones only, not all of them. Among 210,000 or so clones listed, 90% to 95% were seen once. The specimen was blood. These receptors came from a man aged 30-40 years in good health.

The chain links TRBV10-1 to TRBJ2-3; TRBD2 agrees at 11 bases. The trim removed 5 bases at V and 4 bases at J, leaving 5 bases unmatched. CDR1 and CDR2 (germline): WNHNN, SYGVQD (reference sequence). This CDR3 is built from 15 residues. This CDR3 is CASSQLAGEADTQYF. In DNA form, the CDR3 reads TGCGCCAGCAGTCAACTAGCGGGAGAAGCAGATACGCAGTATTTT.

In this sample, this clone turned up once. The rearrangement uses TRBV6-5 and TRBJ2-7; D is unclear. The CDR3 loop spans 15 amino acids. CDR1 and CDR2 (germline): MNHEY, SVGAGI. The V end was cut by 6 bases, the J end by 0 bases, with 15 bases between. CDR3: CASSYNLASSYEQYF. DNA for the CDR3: TGTGCCAGCAGCTACAACCTCGCAAGCTCCTACGAGCAGTACTTC.

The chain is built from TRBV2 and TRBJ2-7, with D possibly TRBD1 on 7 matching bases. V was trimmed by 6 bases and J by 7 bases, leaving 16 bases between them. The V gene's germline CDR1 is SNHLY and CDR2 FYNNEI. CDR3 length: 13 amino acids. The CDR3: CASRTPQGREQYF. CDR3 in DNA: TGTGCCAGCAGGACGCCACAGGGGAGGGAGCAGTACTTC.

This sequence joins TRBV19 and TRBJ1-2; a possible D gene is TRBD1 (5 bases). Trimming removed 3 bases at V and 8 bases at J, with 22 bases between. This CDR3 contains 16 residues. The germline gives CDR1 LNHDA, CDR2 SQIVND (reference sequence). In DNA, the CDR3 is TGTGCCAGTAGTATCAGCAGGAGCCAGGGAAAAGCCGGCTACACCTTC. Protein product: CASSISRSQGKAGYTF.

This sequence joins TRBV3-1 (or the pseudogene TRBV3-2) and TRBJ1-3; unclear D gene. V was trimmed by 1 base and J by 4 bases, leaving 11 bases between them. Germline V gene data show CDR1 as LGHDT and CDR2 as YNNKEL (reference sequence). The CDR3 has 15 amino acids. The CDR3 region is CASSQGGQKGNTIYF. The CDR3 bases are TGTGCCAGCAGCCAAGGAGGGCAGAAAGGAAACACCATATATTTT.

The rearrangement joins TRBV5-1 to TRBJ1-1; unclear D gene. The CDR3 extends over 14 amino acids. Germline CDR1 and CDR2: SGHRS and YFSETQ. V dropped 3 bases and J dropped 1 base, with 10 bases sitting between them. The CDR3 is CASSSGAKNTEAFF. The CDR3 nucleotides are TGCGCCAGCAGCTCAGGTGCTAAGAACACTGAAGCTTTCTTT.

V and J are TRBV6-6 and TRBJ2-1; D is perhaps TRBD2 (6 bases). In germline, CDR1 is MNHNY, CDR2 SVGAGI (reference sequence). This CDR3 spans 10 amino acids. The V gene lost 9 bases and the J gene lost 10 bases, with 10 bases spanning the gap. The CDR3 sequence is CASGSGEQFF. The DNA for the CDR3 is TGTGCCAGTGGTAGCGGAGAGCAGTTCTTC.

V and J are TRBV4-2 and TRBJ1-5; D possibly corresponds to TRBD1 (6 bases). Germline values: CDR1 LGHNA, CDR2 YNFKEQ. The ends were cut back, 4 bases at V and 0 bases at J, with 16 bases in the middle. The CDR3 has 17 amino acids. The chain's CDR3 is CASSLTTTGNSNQPQHF. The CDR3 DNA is TGTGCCAGCAGCCTCACAACTACAGGGAATAGCAATCAGCCCCAGCATTTT.

The CDR3 coding sequence is TGTGCCATCACTTCGGACAACTCCTACGAGCAGTACTTC. This gives the protein CAITSDNSYEQYF. The chain is built from TRBV10-3 and TRBJ2-7; perhaps TRBD1 as D (5 bases). V lost 7 bases, J lost 0 bases, and 10 bases lay in between. Germline CDR1 reads ENHRY; CDR2 reads SYGVKD. The CDR3 has 13 amino acids.

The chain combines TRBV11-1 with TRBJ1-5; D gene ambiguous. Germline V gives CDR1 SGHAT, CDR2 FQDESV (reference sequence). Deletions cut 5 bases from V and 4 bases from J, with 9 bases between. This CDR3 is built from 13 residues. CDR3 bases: TGTGCCAGCAGCCGAAATGGAAATCAGCCCCAGCATTTT. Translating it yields CASSRNGNQPQHF.

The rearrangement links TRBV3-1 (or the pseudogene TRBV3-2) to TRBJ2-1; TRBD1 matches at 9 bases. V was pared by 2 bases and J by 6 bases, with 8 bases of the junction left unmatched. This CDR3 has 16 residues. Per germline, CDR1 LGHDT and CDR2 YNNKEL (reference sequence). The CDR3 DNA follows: TGTGCCAGCAGCCAATGGGGACAGGGAGGTTTCAATGAGCAGTTCTTC. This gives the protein CASSQWGQGGFNEQFF.

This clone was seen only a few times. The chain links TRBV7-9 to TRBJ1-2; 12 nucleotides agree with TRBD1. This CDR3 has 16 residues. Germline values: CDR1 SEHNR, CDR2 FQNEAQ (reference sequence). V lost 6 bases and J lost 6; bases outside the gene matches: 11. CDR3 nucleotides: TGTGCCAGCAGTTATCCCCGGGACAGGGGGCGAGATGGCTACACCTTC. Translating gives CASSYPRDRGRDGYTF.

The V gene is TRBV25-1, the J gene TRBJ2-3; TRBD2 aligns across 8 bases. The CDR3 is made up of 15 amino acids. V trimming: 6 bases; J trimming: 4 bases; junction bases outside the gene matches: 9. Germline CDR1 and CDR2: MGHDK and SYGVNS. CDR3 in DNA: TGTGCCAGCAGCCCTGTAGCGGGGAGCCCAGATACGCAGTATTTT. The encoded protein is CASSPVAGSPDTQYF.

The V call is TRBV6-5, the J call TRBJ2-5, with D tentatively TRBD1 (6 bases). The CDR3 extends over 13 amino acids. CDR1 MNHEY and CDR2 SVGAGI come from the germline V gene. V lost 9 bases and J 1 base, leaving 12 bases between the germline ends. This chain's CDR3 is CASGGTLQETQYF. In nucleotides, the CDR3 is TGTGCCAGTGGGGGCACCCTCCAAGAGACCCAGTACTTC.

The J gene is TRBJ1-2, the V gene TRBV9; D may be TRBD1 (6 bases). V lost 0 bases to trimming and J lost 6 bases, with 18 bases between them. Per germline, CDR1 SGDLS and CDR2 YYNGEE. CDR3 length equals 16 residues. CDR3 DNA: TGTGCCAGCAGCGTAGCCCCCCAGGGGCTCAAAGATGGCTACACCTTC. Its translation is CASSVAPQGLKDGYTF.

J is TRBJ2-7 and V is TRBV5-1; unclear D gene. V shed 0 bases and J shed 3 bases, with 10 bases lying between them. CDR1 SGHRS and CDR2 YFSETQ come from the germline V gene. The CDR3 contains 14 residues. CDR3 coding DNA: TGCGCCAGCAGCTTGGGGTTTAGAGACTACGAGCAGTACTTC. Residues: CASSLGFRDYEQYF.

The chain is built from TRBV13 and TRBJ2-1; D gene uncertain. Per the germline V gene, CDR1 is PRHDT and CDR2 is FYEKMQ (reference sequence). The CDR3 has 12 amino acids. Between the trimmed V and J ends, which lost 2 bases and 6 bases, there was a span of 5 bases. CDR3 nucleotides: TGTGCCAGCAGCTTATTCAGCAATGAGCAGTTCTTC. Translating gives CASSLFSNEQFF.

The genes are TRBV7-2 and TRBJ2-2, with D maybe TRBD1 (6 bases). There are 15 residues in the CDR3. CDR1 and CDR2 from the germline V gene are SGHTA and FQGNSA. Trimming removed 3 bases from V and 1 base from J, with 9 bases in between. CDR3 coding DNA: TGTGCCAGCAGCTTCGGACAGCTGAACACCGGGGAGCTGTTTTTT. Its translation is CASSFGQLNTGELFF.

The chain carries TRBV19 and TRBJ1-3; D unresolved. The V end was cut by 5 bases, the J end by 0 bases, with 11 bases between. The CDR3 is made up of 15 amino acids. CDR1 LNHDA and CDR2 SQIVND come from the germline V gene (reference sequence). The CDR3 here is CASSLRAASGNTIYF. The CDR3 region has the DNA TGTGCCAGTAGTCTACGGGCCGCCTCTGGAAACACCATATATTTT.

Here the CDR3 reads CASSQGSWETNGYTF. The DNA for the CDR3 is TGTGCCAGCAGCCAAGGGTCGTGGGAGACGAATGGCTACACCTTC. The rearrangement uses TRBV3-1 (or the pseudogene TRBV3-2) and TRBJ1-2; unclear D gene. Germline V CDR1 and CDR2: LGHDT, YNNKEL (reference sequence). V shed 1 base and J shed 6 bases, with 15 bases lying between them. The CDR3 sequence is 15 residues long.

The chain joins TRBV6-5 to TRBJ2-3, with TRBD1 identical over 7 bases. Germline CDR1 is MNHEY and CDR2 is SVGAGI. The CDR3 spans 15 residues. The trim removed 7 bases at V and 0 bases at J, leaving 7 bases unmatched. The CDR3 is CASINRDSSTDTQYF. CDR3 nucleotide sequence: TGTGCCAGCATTAACCGGGACAGTAGCACAGATACGCAGTATTTT.

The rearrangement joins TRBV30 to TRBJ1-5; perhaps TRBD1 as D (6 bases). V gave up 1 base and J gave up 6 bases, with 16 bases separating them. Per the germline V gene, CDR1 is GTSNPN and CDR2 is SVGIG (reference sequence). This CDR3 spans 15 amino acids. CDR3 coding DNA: TGTGCCTGGAGTGAACAGGGTTTTCAATCTCAGCCCCAGCATTTT. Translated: CAWSEQGFQSQPQHF.